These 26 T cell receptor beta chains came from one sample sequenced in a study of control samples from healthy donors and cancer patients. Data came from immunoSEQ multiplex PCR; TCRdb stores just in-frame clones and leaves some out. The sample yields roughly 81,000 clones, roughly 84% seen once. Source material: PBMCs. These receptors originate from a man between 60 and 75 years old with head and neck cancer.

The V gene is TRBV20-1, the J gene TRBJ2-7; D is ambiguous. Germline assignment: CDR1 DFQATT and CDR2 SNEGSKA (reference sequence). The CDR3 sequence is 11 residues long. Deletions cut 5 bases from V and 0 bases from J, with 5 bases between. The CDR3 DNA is TGCAGTGCTCTGAGCTCCTACGAGCAGTACTTC. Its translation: CSALSSYEQYF.

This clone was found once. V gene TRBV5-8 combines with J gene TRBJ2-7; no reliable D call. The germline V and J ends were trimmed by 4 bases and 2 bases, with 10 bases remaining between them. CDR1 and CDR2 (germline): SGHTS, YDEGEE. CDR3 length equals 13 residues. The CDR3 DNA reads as TGTGCCAGCAGCCCGCTAAGTCCCTACGAGCAGTACTTC. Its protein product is CASSPLSPYEQYF.

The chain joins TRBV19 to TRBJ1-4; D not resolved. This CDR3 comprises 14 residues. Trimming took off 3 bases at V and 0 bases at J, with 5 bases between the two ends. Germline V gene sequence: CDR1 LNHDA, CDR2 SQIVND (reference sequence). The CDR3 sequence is CASSISATNEKLFF. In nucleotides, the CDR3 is TGTGCCAGTAGTATTTCAGCAACTAATGAAAAACTGTTTTTT.

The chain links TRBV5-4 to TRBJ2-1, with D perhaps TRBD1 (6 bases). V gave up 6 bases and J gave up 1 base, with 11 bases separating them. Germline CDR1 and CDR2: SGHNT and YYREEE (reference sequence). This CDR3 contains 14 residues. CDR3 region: CASKGRGSYNEQFF. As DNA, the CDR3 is TGTGCCAGCAAAGGCAGGGGTTCCTACAATGAGCAGTTCTTC.

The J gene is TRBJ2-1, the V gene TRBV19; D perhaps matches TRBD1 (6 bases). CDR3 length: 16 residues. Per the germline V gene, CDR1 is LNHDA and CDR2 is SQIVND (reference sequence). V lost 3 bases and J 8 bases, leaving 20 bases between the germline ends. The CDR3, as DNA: TGTGCCAGTAGTATCCTCAGGGACACCTCTAGGGATGAGCAGTTCTTC. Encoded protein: CASSILRDTSRDEQFF.

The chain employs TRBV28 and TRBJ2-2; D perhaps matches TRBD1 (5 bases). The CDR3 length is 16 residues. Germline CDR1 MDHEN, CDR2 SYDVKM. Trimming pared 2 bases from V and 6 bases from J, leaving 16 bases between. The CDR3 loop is CASSLTAGLVSGELFF. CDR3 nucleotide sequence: TGTGCCAGCAGTTTAACGGCAGGGTTGGTCTCCGGGGAGCTGTTTTTT.

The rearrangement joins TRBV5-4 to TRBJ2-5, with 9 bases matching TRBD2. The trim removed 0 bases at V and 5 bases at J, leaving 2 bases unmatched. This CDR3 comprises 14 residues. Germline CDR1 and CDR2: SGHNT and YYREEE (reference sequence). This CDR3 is CASSLEGLAETQYF. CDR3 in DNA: TGTGCCAGCAGCTTGGAAGGACTAGCGGAGACCCAGTACTTC.

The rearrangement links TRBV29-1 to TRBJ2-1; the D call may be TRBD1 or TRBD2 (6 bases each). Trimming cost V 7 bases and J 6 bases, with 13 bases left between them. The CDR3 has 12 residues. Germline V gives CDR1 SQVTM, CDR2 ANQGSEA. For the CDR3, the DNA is TGCAGCGCCGCCCGGGGGCCCAATGAGCAGTTCTTC. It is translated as CSAARGPNEQFF.

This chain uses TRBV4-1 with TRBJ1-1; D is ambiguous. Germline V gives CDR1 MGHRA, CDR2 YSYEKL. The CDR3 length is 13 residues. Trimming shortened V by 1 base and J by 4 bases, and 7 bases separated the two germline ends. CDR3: CASSQGPVTEAFF. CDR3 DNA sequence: TGCGCCAGCAGCCAAGGACCCGTCACTGAAGCTTTCTTT.

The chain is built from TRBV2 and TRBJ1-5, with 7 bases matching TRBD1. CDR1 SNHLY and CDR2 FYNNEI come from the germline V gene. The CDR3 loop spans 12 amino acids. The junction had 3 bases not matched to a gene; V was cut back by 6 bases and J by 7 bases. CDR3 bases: TGTGCCAGCAGGACAGGGACGCAGCCCCAGCATTTT. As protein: CASRTGTQPQHF. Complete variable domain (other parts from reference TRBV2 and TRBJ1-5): EPEVTQTPSHQVTQMGQEVILRCVPISNHLYFYWYRQILGQKVEFLVSFYNNEISEKSEIFDDQFSVERPDGSNFTLKIRSTKLEDSAMYFCASRTGTQPQHFGDGTRLSIL.

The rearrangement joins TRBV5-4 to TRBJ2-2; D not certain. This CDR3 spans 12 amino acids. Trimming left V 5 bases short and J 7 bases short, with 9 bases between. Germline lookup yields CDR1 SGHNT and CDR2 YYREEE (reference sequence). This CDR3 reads CASRPQSGELFF. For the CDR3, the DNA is TGTGCCAGCAGACCCCAGAGCGGGGAGCTGTTTTTT.

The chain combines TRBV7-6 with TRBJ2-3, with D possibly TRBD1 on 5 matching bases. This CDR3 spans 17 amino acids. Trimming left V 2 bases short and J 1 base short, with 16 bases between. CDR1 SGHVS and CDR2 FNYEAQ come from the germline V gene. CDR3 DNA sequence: TGTGCCAGCAGCTTATCCCGACCCCTCAGGGGCACAGATACGCAGTATTTT. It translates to CASSLSRPLRGTDTQYF.

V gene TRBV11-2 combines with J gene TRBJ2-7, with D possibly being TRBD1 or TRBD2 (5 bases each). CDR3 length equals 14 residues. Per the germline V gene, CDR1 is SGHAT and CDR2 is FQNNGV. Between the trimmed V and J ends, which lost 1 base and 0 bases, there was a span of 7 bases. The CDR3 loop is CASSLVRGSYEQYF. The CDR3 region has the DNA TGTGCCAGCAGCTTAGTGAGGGGCTCCTACGAGCAGTACTTC.

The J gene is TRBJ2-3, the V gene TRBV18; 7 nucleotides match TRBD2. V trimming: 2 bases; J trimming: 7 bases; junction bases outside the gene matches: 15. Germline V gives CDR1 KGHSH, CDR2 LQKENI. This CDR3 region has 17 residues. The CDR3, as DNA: TGTGCCAGCTCACCATATGGGGGAGGGCCTGATTCACATACGCAGTATTTT. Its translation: CASSPYGGGPDSHTQYF.

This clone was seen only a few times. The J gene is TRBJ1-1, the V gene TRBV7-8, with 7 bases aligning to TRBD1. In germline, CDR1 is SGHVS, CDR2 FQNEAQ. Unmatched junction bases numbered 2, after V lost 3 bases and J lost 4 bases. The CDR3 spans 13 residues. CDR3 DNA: TGTGCCAGCAGCTTGGGACAGATCACTGAAGCTTTCTTT. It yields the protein CASSLGQITEAFF.

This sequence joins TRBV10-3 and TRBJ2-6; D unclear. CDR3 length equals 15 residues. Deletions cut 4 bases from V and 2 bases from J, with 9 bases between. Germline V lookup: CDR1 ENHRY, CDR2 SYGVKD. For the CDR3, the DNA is TGTGCCATCAGTGCCAGTAGGGCTGGGGCCAACGTCCTGACTTTC. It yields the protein CAISASRAGANVLTF.

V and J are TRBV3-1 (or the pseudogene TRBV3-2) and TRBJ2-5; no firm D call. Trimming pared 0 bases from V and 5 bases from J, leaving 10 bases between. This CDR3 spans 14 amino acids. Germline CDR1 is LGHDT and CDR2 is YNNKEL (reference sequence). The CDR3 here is CASSQDTIGETQYF. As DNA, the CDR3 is TGTGCCAGCAGCCAAGATACAATCGGGGAGACCCAGTACTTC.

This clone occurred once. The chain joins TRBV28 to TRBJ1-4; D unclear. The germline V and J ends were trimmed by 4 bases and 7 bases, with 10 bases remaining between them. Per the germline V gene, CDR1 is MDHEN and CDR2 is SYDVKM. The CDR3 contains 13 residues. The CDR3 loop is CASSSELVEKLFF. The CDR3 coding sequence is TGTGCCAGCAGTTCAGAGTTGGTTGAAAAACTGTTTTTT.

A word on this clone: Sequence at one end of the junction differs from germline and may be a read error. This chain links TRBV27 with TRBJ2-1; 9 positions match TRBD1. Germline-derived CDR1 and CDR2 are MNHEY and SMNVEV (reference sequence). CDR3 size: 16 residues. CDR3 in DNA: TGTGCCAGCAGTACTAGGGTCCCACAGGGGGCCGAGGGGCAGATCTTC. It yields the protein CASSTRVPQGAEGQIF.

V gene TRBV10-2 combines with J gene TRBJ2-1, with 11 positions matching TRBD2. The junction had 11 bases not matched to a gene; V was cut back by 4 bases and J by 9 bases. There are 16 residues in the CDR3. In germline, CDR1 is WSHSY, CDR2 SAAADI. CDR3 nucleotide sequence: TGCGCCAGCAGTGGTCGAGGACTAGCGGGCCCGAGTGAGCAGTTCTTC. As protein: CASSGRGLAGPSEQFF.

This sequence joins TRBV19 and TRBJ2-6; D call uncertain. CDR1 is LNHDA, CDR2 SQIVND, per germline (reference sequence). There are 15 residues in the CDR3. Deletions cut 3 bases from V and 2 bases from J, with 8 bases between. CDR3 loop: CASSILEAGANVLTF. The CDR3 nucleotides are TGTGCCAGTAGTATCCTCGAAGCTGGGGCCAACGTCCTGACTTTC.

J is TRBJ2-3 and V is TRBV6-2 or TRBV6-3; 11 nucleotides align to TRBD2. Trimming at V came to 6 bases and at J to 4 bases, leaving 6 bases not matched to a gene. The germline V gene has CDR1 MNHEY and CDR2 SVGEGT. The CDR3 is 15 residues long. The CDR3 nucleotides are TGTGCCAGCAGCCCCCTAGCGGGAGGACCAGATACGCAGTATTTT. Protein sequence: CASSPLAGGPDTQYF.

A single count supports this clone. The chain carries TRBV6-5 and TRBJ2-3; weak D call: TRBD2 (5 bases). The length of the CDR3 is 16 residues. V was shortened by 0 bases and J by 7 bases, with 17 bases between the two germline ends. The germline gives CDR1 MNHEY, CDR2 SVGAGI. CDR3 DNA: TGTGCCAGCAGTTACTCGTATTCTGGTGGAGGTAATACGCAGTATTTT. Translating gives CASSYSYSGGGNTQYF.

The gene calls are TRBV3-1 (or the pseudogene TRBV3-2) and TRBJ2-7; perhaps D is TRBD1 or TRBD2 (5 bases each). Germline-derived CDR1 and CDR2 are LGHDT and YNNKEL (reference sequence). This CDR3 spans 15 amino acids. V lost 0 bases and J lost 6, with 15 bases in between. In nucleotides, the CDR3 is TGTGCCAGCAGCCAAGATCGTCCTAGCAGGGCCGAGCAGTACTTC. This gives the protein CASSQDRPSRAEQYF.

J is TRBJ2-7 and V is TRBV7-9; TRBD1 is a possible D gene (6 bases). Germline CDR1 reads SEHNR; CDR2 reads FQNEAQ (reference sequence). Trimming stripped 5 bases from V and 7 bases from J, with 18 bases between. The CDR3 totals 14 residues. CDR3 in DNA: TGTGCCAGCAGCCCCGGGACAAGCACTATGGAGCAGTACTTC. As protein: CASSPGTSTMEQYF.

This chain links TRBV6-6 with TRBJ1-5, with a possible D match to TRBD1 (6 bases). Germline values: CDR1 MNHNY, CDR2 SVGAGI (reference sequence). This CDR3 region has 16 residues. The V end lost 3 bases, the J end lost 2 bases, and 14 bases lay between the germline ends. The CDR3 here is CASSYSQGWGNQPQHF. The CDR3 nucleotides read TGTGCCAGCAGTTATTCCCAGGGGTGGGGCAATCAGCCCCAGCATTTT.